This T cell receptor (beta chain) emerged from a study of vaccination and CD4 T cells after COVID-19. Treatment of the sample: approximately 10-day PBMC culture with coronavirus spike peptide pools or control peptides (ViraFEST assay). For this clonotype: Its antigen is unknown.

Sequenced with the Oncomine TCR Beta short-read assay was DNA taken from cultured CD4+ T cells. MiXCR was run by TCRdb on the PCR reads, yielding one entry per CDR3 protein. The sample consists of about 16,000 distinct CDR3 sequences, roughly 51% of them appearing once. V was pared by 3 bases and J by 9 bases, with 9 bases of the junction left unmatched. In germline, CDR1 is DFQATT, CDR2 SNEGSKA (reference sequence). This CDR3 contains 14 residues. Here the sequenced sample was CD4+ T cells from blood, cultured in vitro, taken before SARS-CoV-2 vaccination. This TCR came from a human donor who had recovered from COVID-19. The V gene is TRBV20-1, the J gene TRBJ2-1; 9 bases align to TRBD2. The CDR3 DNA reads TGCAGTGCTAGGTCCAGCGGGAGGATGGGTGAGCAGTTCTTC. It encodes CSARSSGRMGEQFF.